One sample yielded the 8 T cell receptor beta chains listed below, sequenced in a study of shared clonotypes between healthy human individuals. Assay used: immunoSEQ multiplex PCR; TCRdb lists only in-frame clones, some missing. The sample lists about 230,000 clones, 65% to 70% occurring once. What was sequenced was memory CD4+ T cells sorted from blood. The subset denotes: CD45RA-negative fraction. The origin of the receptors is a man aged 25-45 years in good health.

The chain carries TRBV7-2 and TRBJ2-1, with TRBD2 matching over 7 bases. V trimming: 5 bases; J trimming: 5 bases; junction bases outside the gene matches: 6. Germline V gene sequence: CDR1 SGHTA, CDR2 FQGNSA. The CDR3 has 14 amino acids. The CDR3 protein is CASSGLAADNEQFF. The CDR3 region has the DNA TGTGCCAGCAGCGGCCTAGCGGCCGACAATGAGCAGTTCTTC. Supplemented by reference TRBV7-2 and TRBJ2-1, the full variable domain reads GAGVSQSPSNKVTEKGKDVELRCDPISGHTALYWYRQSLGQGLEFLIYFQGNSAPDKSGLPSDRFSAERTGGSVSTLTIQRTQQEDSAVYLCASSGLAADNEQFFGPGTRLTVL.

The V gene is TRBV2, the J gene TRBJ2-1, with no clear D. CDR3 length: 11 amino acids. Between the trimmed V and J ends, which lost 6 bases and 6 bases, there was a span of 6 bases. The germline gives CDR1 SNHLY, CDR2 FYNNEI. As DNA, the CDR3 is TGTGCCAGCAGATACAGCAATGAGCAGTTCTTC. Translated: CASRYSNEQFF.

The chain carries TRBV18 and TRBJ1-2; no reliable D call. CDR1 KGHSH and CDR2 LQKENI come from the germline V gene. The CDR3 spans 15 residues. V lost 3 bases and J lost 2, with 13 bases in between. The CDR3 DNA reads as TGTGCCAGCTCACCCGTAGGCAGTCCCAACTATGGCTACACCTTC. Protein: CASSPVGSPNYGYTF.

This rearrangement joins TRBV5-4 to TRBJ2-1; 7 bases are a match to TRBD2. CDR1 is SGHNT and CDR2 is YYREEE in the germline V gene (reference sequence). The CDR3 covers 13 residues. V was clipped by 7 bases and J by 6 bases; unmatched bases: 7. Here the CDR3 DNA reads TGTGCCAGCCTAGCGGTAGGGGTCAATGAGCAGTTCTTC. Translated, it gives CASLAVGVNEQFF.

The rearrangement joins TRBV6-5 to TRBJ2-7, with 7 bases aligning to TRBD2. There are 15 residues in the CDR3. The germline V gene encodes CDR1 MNHEY and CDR2 SVGAGI. V trimming: 0 bases; J trimming: 3 bases; junction bases outside the gene matches: 5. The CDR3 bases are TGTGCCAGCAGTTACTCCCGGGACTACTTCTACGAGCAGTACTTC. Translation: CASSYSRDYFYEQYF.

The rearrangement links TRBV9 to TRBJ2-7, with D perhaps given as TRBD1 or TRBD2 (5 bases each). Germline assignment: CDR1 SGDLS and CDR2 YYNGEE. V was cut by 6 bases and J by 4 bases, with 20 bases left in between. CDR3 size: 15 residues. The CDR3 sequence: CASNLRGENGYEQYF. The CDR3, as DNA: TGTGCCAGCAACCTTCGGGGCGAGAATGGTTACGAGCAGTACTTC.

The chain is built from TRBV7-2 and TRBJ2-7; 8 bases fit TRBD2. The V and J ends lost 5 bases and 3 bases, in that order; junction bases with no gene match: 6. The CDR3 contains 14 residues. Germline lookup yields CDR1 SGHTA and CDR2 FQGNSA. The CDR3 spells CASSPRTSFYEQYF. The CDR3, as DNA: TGTGCCAGCAGCCCCCGGACTAGCTTCTACGAGCAGTACTTC.

The chain is built from TRBV5-6 and TRBJ2-1; TRBD2 matches 8 bases. This CDR3 region has 15 residues. The trim removed 3 bases at V and 3 bases at J, leaving 5 bases unmatched. Per the germline V gene, CDR1 is SGHDT and CDR2 is YYEEEE. The CDR3 region has the DNA TGTGCCAGCAGCTCCGGGACTAGGGGCTACAATGAGCAGTTCTTC. It yields the protein CASSSGTRGYNEQFF.